Presented here are 2 T cell receptor beta chains from one specimen sequenced in a study of blood T cell repertoires in COVID-19. TCRdb's copy holds only in-frame clones and misses some; the assay was immunoSEQ multiplex PCR. The sample includes about 110,000 clones, 88% of them seen just once. Sequencing was carried out using peripheral blood. These receptors all come from a human donor in a cohort sampled during active COVID-19.

The chain employs TRBV14 and TRBJ1-1, with TRBD1 identical over 12 bases. In germline, CDR1 is SGHDN, CDR2 FVKESK. V lost 7 bases to trimming and J lost 4 bases; unmatched junction nucleotides: 13. The CDR3 totals 17 residues. CDR3 sequence reads: CASNQPGQGALGTEAFF. CDR3 in DNA: TGTGCCAGCAACCAGCCGGGACAGGGGGCCTTAGGCACTGAAGCTTTCTTT.

The chain recombines TRBV7-9 with TRBJ2-3, with D hard to call. V was clipped by 0 bases and J by 0 bases, with 7 bases between them. The germline V gene has CDR1 SEHNR and CDR2 FQNEAQ (reference sequence). The CDR3 consists of 15 residues. The CDR3, as DNA: TGTGCCAGCAGCTTAGCCTCACTTAGCACAGATACGCAGTATTTT. Its translation: CASSLASLSTDTQYF.